This paragraph reports one TCR beta chain. Its cognate antigen is unknown. The sample comes from a study of cytomegalovirus exposure and HLA in healthy donors. Study-level points and caveats: Both high specificity and high sensitivity reportedly marked the classifier's diagnosis of cytomegalovirus status. The authors judged a highly shared variant cluster likely a sequencing artifact. Being productive about 87% or about 30% of the time was typical of most TCR beta V segments in an earlier analysis.

PCR primers comprised 60 Vbeta and 13 Jbeta primers. The repertoire was sequenced with immunoSEQ multiplex PCR; TCRdb's copy has only in-frame clones and lacks some. The profile shows roughly 150,000 clones, 80% to 85% of them singletons. The CDR3 has 15 amino acids. The germline V gene has CDR1 SGHRS and CDR2 YFSETQ. Unmatched junction bases numbered 6, after V lost 0 bases and J lost 4 bases. Sequencing input: PBMCs. The sequence derives from a male donor in good health and CMV-seronegative. The genes are TRBV5-1 and TRBJ2-7, with TRBD1 matching over 8 bases. CDR3 nucleotides: TGCGCCAGCAGCTTGGGACAGGGGTTGTCTTACGAGCAGTACTTC. Translated, it gives CASSLGQGLSYEQYF.